Included here is one TCR beta chain sequence, with context. Its antigen is undetermined. For the second PCR, which ran for about 7 to 11 cycles, a sample-barcoded 5' primer and a J-beta primer mix were used. TCRdb fed the 5' RACE reads into MiXCR, producing one record per CDR3 protein. This table holds approximately 900,000 distinct CDR3 sequences, 25% to 30% found once. These data are taken from a study of blood T cells in healthy people across ages. Broader study findings: Higher diversity and more naive CD4+ cells were features of long-lived donors, compared to aged donors.

With 1 base removed from V and 3 bases from J, the gap between germline ends came to 6 bases. This CDR3 comprises 13 residues. The germline V gene has CDR1 MNHNS and CDR2 SASEGT. These data were also filed under a second study, of T cells of mothers and their children. That work contributes: Nine systemically healthy Caucasian donors: three mothers, six children. Thymic selection shapes TCR recombination output similarly in related and unrelated pairs.

The sample taken for sequencing was blood. V and J are TRBV6-1 and TRBJ1-1, with D unresolved. The sequence was obtained from a middle-aged woman in good health. The CDR3 sequence: CASSEGVYTEAFF. The CDR3 nucleotides are TGTGCCAGCAGTGAAGGGGTTTACACTGAAGCTTTCTTT.